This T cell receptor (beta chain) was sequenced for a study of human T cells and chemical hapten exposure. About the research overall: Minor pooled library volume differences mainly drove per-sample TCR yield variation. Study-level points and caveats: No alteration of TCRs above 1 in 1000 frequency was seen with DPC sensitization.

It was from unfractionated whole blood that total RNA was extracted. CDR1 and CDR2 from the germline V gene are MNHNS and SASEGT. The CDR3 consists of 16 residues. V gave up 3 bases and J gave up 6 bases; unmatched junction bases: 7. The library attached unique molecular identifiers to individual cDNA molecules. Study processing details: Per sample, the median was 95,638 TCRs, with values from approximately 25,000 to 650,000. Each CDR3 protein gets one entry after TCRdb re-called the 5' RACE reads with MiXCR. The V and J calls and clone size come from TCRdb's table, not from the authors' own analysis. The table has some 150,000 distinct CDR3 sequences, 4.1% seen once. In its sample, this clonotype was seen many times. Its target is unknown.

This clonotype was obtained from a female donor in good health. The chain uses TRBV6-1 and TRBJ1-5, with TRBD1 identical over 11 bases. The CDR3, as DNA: TGTGCCAGCAGTGACCCAGGACAGGGGGCAGGTCAGCCCCAGCATTTT. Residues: CASSDPGQGAGQPQHF.